This entry lists 21 T cell receptor beta chains sequenced from one sample in a study of cytomegalovirus exposure and HLA in healthy donors. Both 60 Vbeta primers and 13 Jbeta primers went into the PCR. Clones were sequenced by immunoSEQ multiplex PCR, and TCRdb holds only the in-frame ones, with some missing. In the table there are about 160,000 clones, 80% to 85% of which are singletons. Source material: PBMCs. Receptors were obtained from a boy between 2 and 10 years old in good health and CMV-seronegative.

This sequence joins TRBV15 and TRBJ2-5, with D possibly matching TRBD2 (6 bases). This CDR3 has 14 residues. V was pared by 0 bases and J by 2 bases, with 7 bases between. Germline V gene lookup returns CDR1 LNHNV and CDR2 YYDKDF (reference sequence). Written as DNA, the CDR3 is TGTGCCACCAGCAGAGATGCGGGGCAAGAGACCCAGTACTTC. Its protein product is CATSRDAGQETQYF. The variable domain in full, with the rest retrieved from reference TRBV15 and TRBJ2-5, is DAMVIQNPRYQVTQFGKPVTLSCSQTLNHNVMYWYQQKSSQAPKLLFHYYDKDFNNEADTPDNFQSRRPNTSFCFLDIRSPGLGDTAMYLCATSRDAGQETQYFGPGTRLLVL.

This clone was recorded only once. The rearrangement uses TRBV5-6 and TRBJ1-1; possibly TRBD1 for D (6 bases). CDR1 and CDR2 (germline): SGHDT, YYEEEE. V lost 0 bases and J 2 bases, leaving 17 bases between the germline ends. The length of the CDR3 is 17 residues. The CDR3 is CASSLAGVDSYNTEAFF. CDR3 coding DNA: TGTGCCAGCAGCTTGGCCGGGGTGGACAGCTATAACACTGAAGCTTTCTTT.

The gene calls are TRBV5-6 and TRBJ2-3; possibly TRBD1 for D (6 bases). Germline-derived CDR1 and CDR2 are SGHDT and YYEEEE. V was clipped by 0 bases and J by 11 bases, with 10 bases between them. This CDR3 region has 12 residues. The CDR3 nucleotides are TGTGCCAGCAGCTTGGGGGACATAGAGCAGTATTTT. Its protein product is CASSLGDIEQYF. The variable domain in full, with the rest retrieved from reference TRBV5-6 and TRBJ2-3, is DAGVTQSPTHLIKTRGQQVTLRCSPKSGHDTVSWYQQALGQGPQFIFQYYEEEERQRGNFPDRFSGHQFPNYSSELNVNALLLGDSALYLCASSLGDIEQYFGPGTRLTVL.

The chain employs TRBV6-6 and TRBJ1-3; D unresolved. The CDR3 totals 15 residues. With 0 bases removed from V and 4 bases from J, the gap between germline ends came to 10 bases. Per the germline V gene, CDR1 is MNHNY and CDR2 is SVGAGI (reference sequence). In nucleotides, the CDR3 is TGTGCCAGCAGTTACTCAGGCTTACTAGGAAACACCATATATTTT. Encoded protein: CASSYSGLLGNTIYF.

The rearrangement links TRBV5-4 to TRBJ2-7; 7 nucleotides align to TRBD2. The V segment lost 0 bases and the J segment 1 base; nucleotides outside the gene matches: 1. Germline loops: CDR1 SGHNT, CDR2 YYREEE (reference sequence). The CDR3 length is 14 residues. The CDR3 DNA sequence: TGTGCCAGCAGCTTGGAAGCGGGGTCCTACGAGCAGTACTTC. As protein: CASSLEAGSYEQYF. The whole variable domain, filled in from reference TRBV5-4 and TRBJ2-7, reads ETGVTQSPTHLIKTRGQQVTLRCSSQSGHNTVSWYQQALGQGPQFIFQYYREEENGRGNFPPRFSGLQFPNYSSELNVNALELDDSALYLCASSLEAGSYEQYFGPGTRLTVT.

This clone was observed once. The V and J genes are TRBV7-8 and TRBJ2-1; tentative D call: TRBD2 (5 bases). The length of the CDR3 is 15 residues. The germline V and J ends were trimmed by 0 bases and 9 bases, with 15 bases remaining between them. Germline V gene lookup returns CDR1 SGHVS and CDR2 FQNEAQ. This CDR3 is CASSLADRGSVEQFF. The CDR3 region has the DNA TGTGCCAGCAGCTTAGCGGACCGGGGATCGGTTGAGCAGTTCTTC. Using reference TRBV7-8 and TRBJ2-1 for the parts outside the CDR3, the full variable domain is GAGVSQSPRYKVAKRGQDVALRCDPISGHVSLFWYQQALGQGPEFLTYFQNEAQLDKSGLPSDRFFAERPEGSVSTLKIQRTQQEDSAVYLCASSLADRGSVEQFFGPGTRLTVL.

The chain combines TRBV6-6 with TRBJ2-4; D gene unclear. The germline CDR1 and CDR2 sequences are MNHNY and SVGAGI (reference sequence). V lost 5 bases and J 0 bases, leaving 11 bases between the germline ends. The CDR3 runs 15 residues. The CDR3 nucleotides are TGTGCCAGCAGTCCCGCTACGGGAGCCAAAAACATTCAGTACTTC. Its translation is CASSPATGAKNIQYF.

The V gene is TRBV5-6, the J gene TRBJ1-2, with a tentative D call TRBD1 (6 bases). The CDR3 length is 16 residues. V was trimmed by 0 bases and J by 3 bases, leaving 15 bases between them. Germline CDR1 and CDR2: SGHDT and YYEEEE. CDR3 nucleotides: TGTGCCAGCAGCTTGGCTAATACGGACAGAGACTATGGCTACACCTTC. This gives the protein CASSLANTDRDYGYTF.

The sample holds a few counts of this clone. This chain connects TRBV6-5 to TRBJ2-1; 8 bases align to TRBD2. Trimming at V came to 5 bases and at J to 3 bases, leaving 6 bases not matched to a gene. The CDR3 contains 15 residues. Germline CDR1 reads MNHEY; CDR2 reads SVGAGI. The CDR3 loop reads CASSRGLALYNEQFF. The CDR3 nucleotides are TGTGCCAGCAGTCGCGGACTAGCACTCTACAATGAGCAGTTCTTC.

The chain has TRBV27 and TRBJ2-1, with 9 positions matching TRBD2. Germline V gives CDR1 MNHEY, CDR2 SMNVEV (reference sequence). V lost 5 bases, J lost 5 bases, and 10 bases stayed unmatched. CDR3 length: 16 residues. The CDR3 DNA sequence: TGTGCCAGCAGTCTGCGGCGGACTAGCGTAAACAATGAGCAGTTCTTC. This encodes CASSLRRTSVNNEQFF.

This chain connects TRBV6-6 to TRBJ1-3, with a tentative D call TRBD1 (5 bases). The CDR3 loop spans 14 amino acids. The germline V and J ends were trimmed by 4 bases and 4 bases, with 11 bases remaining between them. CDR1 is MNHNY, CDR2 SVGAGI, per germline (reference sequence). The CDR3 sequence: CASSSGSWGNTIYF. The CDR3 nucleotides read TGTGCCAGCAGTTCAGGGTCCTGGGGAAACACCATATATTTT.

There are a few counts of this clone. This chain uses TRBV2 with TRBJ2-3; D not resolved. Trimming pared 5 bases from V and 4 bases from J, leaving 13 bases between. The CDR3 extends over 14 amino acids. Germline V gives CDR1 SNHLY, CDR2 FYNNEI. CDR3 sequence reads: CASSQRRWADTQYF. CDR3 in DNA: TGTGCCAGCAGTCAGCGACGGTGGGCAGATACGCAGTATTTT.

This clone has just a few counts. This chain links TRBV7-2 with TRBJ2-3, with 7 bases that match TRBD2. This CDR3 comprises 16 residues. V dropped 1 base and J dropped 0; count of bases not matched to a gene: 4. CDR1 SGHTA and CDR2 FQGNSA come from the germline V gene. CDR3 in DNA: TGTGCCAGCAGCTTAGACAGCGGGATTAGCACAGATACGCAGTATTTT. Translation gives CASSLDSGISTDTQYF.

There are a few counts of this clone. This rearrangement joins TRBV6-1 to TRBJ2-1; tentative D call: TRBD2 (6 bases). Trimming stripped 4 bases from V and 4 bases from J, with 17 bases between. CDR3 length equals 16 residues. In germline, CDR1 is MNHNS, CDR2 SASEGT. CDR3 in DNA: TGTGCCAGCAGTGTCGCTGGGGGAGGTTCTTACAATGAGCAGTTCTTC. Residues: CASSVAGGGSYNEQFF.

V and J are TRBV11-2 and TRBJ1-1, with D unclear. Germline CDR1 reads SGHAT; CDR2 reads FQNNGV. The CDR3 is made up of 15 amino acids. Between the trimmed V and J ends, which lost 3 bases and 1 base, there was a span of 12 bases. This CDR3 is CASSFARVENTEAFF. CDR3 DNA: TGTGCCAGCAGCTTCGCGAGGGTTGAGAACACTGAAGCTTTCTTT.

V gene TRBV9 combines with J gene TRBJ2-1; 7 nucleotides line up with TRBD1. Germline V gene sequence: CDR1 SGDLS, CDR2 YYNGEE. The CDR3 has 16 residues. J gave up 10 bases and V 4 bases, and 17 bases lay outside the gene matches. CDR3 residues: CASSMRQGDHLGEQFF. As DNA, the CDR3 is TGTGCCAGCAGCATGAGACAGGGCGACCATTTAGGGGAGCAGTTCTTC.

A note on this clone: One end of the junction fails to match germline, which may point to a read error. V and J are TRBV28 and TRBJ2-7, with TRBD1 matching over 7 bases. CDR1 and CDR2 (germline): MDHEN, SYDVKM. The CDR3 loop spans 12 amino acids. The CDR3 DNA sequence: TGTGCCAGCAGTTCAGTAAAGGGGGCAGTGGACTTC. It is translated as CASSSVKGAVDF.

The V gene is TRBV9, the J gene TRBJ2-7; D remains ambiguous. The V end was cut by 0 bases, the J end by 1 base, with 5 bases between. The CDR3 spans 13 residues. CDR1 and CDR2 (germline): SGDLS, YYNGEE. The CDR3 loop reads CASSVDGSYEQYF. DNA of the CDR3: TGTGCCAGCAGCGTAGACGGTTCCTACGAGCAGTACTTC. The full variable domain, its missing parts supplied by reference TRBV9 and TRBJ2-7, is DSGVTQTPKHLITATGQRVTLRCSPRSGDLSVYWYQQSLDQGLQFLIQYYNGEERAKGNILERFSAQQFPDLHSELNLSSLELGDSALYFCASSVDGSYEQYFGPGTRLTVT.

The count of this clone is one. This chain joins TRBV27 and TRBJ1-2; no firm D call. The CDR3 consists of 16 residues. V was cut by 5 bases and J by 5 bases, with 21 bases left in between. CDR1 is MNHEY and CDR2 is SMNVEV in the germline V gene (reference sequence). CDR3: CASSPRDGLKGYGYTF. CDR3 bases: TGTGCCAGCAGTCCACGCGACGGACTTAAAGGGTATGGCTACACCTTC.

The table lists this clone with a few counts. The chain links TRBV27 to TRBJ2-1; 14 bases fit TRBD2. CDR1 MNHEY and CDR2 SMNVEV come from the germline V gene (reference sequence). This CDR3 region has 16 residues. V dropped 3 bases and J dropped 7; count of bases not matched to a gene: 5. DNA of the CDR3: TGTGCCAGCAGTTTTCGGGGACTAGCGGGGGCAAATGAGCAGTTCTTC. This translates into CASSFRGLAGANEQFF.

The chain couples TRBV4-3 to TRBJ1-1, with D hard to call. The V end was cut by 3 bases, the J end by 6 bases, with 11 bases between. There are 13 residues in the CDR3. Germline V lookup: CDR1 LGHNA, CDR2 YSLEER. Here the CDR3 DNA reads TGCGCCAGCAGCCAGGTTGTAGTCGCTGAAGCTTTCTTT. It translates to CASSQVVVAEAFF.